This record concerns one TCR beta chain sequence. Its antigen is still unknown. TCRdb's table, derived via immunoSEQ multiplex PCR, lists solely in-frame clones and lacks some. The table lists about 19,000 clones, approximately 85% of them singletons, with 33% in the top ten. The data belong to a study of OX40 agonist ivuxolimab in advanced cancers. As for the study in general: Males comprised 82.7% of the group, whose mean age was 60 years (range 23 to 79).

Trimming cost V 6 bases and J 3 bases, with 18 bases left between them. The CDR3 runs 15 residues. From germline, CDR1 is MNHEY and CDR2 SVGAGI. The study's findings and limits: Researchers did not establish what antigens the expanded peripheral T cells target. Averaged across samples, CD8+ T cells carried more expanded clones than CD4+ did.

Here the sequenced sample was CD4+ or CD8+ T cells sorted from blood, taken in a trial of the OX40 agonist ivuxolimab. The chain is built from TRBV6-5 and TRBJ2-7; the D gene is possibly TRBD1 (6 bases). This receptor was obtained from an adult with an advanced solid tumor such as melanoma, head and neck, liver or kidney cancer. The CDR3 reads CASRWGEGDNYEQYF. The CDR3, as DNA: TGTGCCAGCAGGTGGGGAGAAGGGGACAACTACGAGCAGTACTTC.